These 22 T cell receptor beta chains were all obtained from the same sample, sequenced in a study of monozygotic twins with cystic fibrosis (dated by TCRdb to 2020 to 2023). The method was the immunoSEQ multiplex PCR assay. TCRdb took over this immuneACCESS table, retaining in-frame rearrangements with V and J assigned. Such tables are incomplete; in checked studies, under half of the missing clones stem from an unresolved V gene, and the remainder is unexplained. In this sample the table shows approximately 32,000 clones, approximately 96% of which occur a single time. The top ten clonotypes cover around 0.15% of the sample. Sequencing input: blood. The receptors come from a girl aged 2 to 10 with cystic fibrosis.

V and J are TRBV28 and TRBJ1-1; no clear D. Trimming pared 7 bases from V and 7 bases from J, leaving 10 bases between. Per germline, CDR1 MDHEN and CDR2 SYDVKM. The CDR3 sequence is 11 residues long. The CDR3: CASTRTREAFF. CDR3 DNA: TGTGCCAGCACCCGGACCCGTGAAGCTTTCTTT.

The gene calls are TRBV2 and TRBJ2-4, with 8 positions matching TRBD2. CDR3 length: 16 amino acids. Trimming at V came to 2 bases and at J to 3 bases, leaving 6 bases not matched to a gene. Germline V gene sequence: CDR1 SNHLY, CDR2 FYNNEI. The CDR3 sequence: CASSEISLAGKNIQYF. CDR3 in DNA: TGTGCCAGCAGTGAAATCAGCCTAGCGGGCAAAAACATTCAGTACTTC.

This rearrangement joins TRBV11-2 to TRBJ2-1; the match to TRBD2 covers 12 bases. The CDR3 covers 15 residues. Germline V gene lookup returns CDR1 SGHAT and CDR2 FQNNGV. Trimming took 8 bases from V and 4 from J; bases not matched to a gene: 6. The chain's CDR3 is CASGETSGGYNEQFF. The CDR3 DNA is TGTGCCAGCGGGGAGACTAGCGGGGGATACAATGAGCAGTTCTTC.

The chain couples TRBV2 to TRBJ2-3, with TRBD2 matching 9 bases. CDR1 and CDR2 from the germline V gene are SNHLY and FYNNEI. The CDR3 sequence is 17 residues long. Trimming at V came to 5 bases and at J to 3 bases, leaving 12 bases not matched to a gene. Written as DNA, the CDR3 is TGTGCCAGCAGTTCACCGGCCAGCGGGAGGAGAACAGATACGCAGTATTTT. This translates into CASSSPASGRRTDTQYF.

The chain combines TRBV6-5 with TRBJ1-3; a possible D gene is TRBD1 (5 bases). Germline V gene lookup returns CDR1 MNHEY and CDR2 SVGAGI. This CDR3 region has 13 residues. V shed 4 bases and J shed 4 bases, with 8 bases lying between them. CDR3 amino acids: CASSFRAGNTIYF. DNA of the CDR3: TGTGCCAGCAGTTTCAGGGCAGGAAACACCATATATTTT.

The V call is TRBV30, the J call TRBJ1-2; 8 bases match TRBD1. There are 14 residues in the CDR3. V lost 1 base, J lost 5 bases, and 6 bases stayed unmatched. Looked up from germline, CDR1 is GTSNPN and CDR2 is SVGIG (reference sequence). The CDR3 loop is CAWSGTGLGYGYTF. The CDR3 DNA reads TGTGCCTGGAGTGGGACAGGGTTGGGGTATGGCTACACCTTC.

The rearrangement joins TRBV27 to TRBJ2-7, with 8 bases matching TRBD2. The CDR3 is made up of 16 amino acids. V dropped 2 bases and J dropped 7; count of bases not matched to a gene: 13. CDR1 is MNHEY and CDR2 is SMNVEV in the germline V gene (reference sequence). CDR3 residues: CASSLIVTGGLGEQYF. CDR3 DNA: TGTGCCAGCAGTTTAATAGTAACGGGAGGGCTGGGGGAGCAGTACTTC.

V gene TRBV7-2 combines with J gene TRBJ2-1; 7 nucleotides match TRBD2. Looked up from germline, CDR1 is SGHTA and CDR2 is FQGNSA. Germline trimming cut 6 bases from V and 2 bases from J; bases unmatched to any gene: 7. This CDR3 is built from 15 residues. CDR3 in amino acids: CASRFSGTTYNEQFF. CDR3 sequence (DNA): TGTGCCAGCAGATTCAGCGGGACTACCTACAATGAGCAGTTCTTC. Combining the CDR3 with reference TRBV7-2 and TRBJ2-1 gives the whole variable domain GAGVSQSPSNKVTEKGKDVELRCDPISGHTALYWYRQSLGQGLEFLIYFQGNSAPDKSGLPSDRFSAERTGGSVSTLTIQRTQQEDSAVYLCASRFSGTTYNEQFFGPGTRLTVL.

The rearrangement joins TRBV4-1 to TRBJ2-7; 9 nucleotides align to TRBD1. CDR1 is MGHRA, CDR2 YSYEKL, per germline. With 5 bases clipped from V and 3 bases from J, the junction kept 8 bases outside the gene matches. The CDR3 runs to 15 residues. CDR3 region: CASSSQGAPNYEQYF. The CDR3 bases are TGCGCCAGCAGCTCACAGGGGGCACCGAACTACGAGCAGTACTTC.

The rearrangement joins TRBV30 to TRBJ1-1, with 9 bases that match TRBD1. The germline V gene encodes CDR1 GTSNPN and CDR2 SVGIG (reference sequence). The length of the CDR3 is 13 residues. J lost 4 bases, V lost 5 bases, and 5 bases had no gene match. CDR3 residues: CAWGTGLGTEAFF. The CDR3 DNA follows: TGTGCCTGGGGGACAGGGCTTGGCACTGAAGCTTTCTTT. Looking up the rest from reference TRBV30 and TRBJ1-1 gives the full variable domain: SQTIHQWPATLVQPVGSPLSLECTVEGTSNPNLYWYRQAAGRGLQLLFYSVGIGQISSEVPQNLSASRPQDRQFILSSKKLLLSDSGFYLCAWGTGLGTEAFFGQGTRLTVV.

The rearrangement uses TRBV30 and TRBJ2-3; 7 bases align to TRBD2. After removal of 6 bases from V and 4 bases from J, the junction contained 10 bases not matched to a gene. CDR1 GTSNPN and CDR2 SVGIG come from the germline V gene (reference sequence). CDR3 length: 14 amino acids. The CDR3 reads CACSGTTISDTQYF. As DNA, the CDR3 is TGTGCCTGCTCCGGGACTACAATATCAGATACGCAGTATTTT.

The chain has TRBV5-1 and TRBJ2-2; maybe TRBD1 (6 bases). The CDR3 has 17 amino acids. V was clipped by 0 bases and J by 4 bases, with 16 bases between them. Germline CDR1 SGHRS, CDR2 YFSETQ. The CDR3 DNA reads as TGCGCCAGCAGCTTGGCCGTTAGGACAGACGTCACCGGGGAGCTGTTTTTT. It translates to CASSLAVRTDVTGELFF.

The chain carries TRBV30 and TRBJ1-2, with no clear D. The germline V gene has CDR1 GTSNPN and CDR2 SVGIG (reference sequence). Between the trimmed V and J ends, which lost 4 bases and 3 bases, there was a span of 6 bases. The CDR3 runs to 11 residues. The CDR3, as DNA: TGTGCCTGGACCGGAGACTATGGCTACACCTTC. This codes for CAWTGDYGYTF.

In DNA form, the CDR3 reads TGTGCCTGGAGCGCCCTGACAGGGGTACACGGGGAGCTGTTTTTT. It specifies CAWSALTGVHGELFF. This chain joins TRBV30 and TRBJ2-2, with 8 bases aligning to TRBD1. V dropped 3 bases and J dropped 7; count of bases not matched to a gene: 10. This CDR3 is built from 15 residues. The germline gives CDR1 GTSNPN, CDR2 SVGIG (reference sequence).

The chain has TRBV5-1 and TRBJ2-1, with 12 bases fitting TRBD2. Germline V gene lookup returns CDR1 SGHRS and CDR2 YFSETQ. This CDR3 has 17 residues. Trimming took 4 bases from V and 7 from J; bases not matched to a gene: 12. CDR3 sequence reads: CASSPWLAGGTKNEQFF. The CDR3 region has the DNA TGCGCCAGCAGCCCCTGGCTAGCGGGAGGGACTAAAAATGAGCAGTTCTTC.

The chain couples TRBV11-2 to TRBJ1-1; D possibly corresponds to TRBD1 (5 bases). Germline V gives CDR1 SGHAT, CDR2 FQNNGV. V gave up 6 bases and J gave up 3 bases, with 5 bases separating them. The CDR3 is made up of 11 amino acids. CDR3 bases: TGTGCCAGCAGGGGGGACACTGAAGCTTTCTTT. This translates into CASRGDTEAFF.

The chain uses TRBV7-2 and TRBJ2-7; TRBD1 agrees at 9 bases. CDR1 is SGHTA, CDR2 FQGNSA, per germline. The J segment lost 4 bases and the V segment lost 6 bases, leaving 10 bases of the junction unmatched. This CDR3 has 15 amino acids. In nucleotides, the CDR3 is TGTGCCAGCAGTTCCGGGACAGGGACTTTGTACGAGCAGTACTTC. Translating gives CASSSGTGTLYEQYF.

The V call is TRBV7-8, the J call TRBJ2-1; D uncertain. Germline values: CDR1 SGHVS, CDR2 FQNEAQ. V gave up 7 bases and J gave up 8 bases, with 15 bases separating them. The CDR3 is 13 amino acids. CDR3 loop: CASNNRADDEQFF. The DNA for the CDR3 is TGTGCCAGCAACAATAGGGCGGATGATGAGCAGTTCTTC.

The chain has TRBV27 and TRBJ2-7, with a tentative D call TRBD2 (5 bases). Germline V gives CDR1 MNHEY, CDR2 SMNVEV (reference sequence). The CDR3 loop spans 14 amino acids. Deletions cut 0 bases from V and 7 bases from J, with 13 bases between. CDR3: CASSLSMIAQEQYF. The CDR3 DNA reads TGTGCCAGCAGTTTATCGATGATAGCGCAAGAGCAGTACTTC.

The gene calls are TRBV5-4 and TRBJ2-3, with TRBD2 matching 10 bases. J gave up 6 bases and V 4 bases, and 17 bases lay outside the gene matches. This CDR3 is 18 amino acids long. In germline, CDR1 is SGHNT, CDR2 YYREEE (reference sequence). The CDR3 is CASSQAPLASGGGDTQYF. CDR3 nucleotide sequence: TGTGCCAGCAGCCAGGCACCCTTGGCTAGCGGGGGTGGGGATACGCAGTATTTT.

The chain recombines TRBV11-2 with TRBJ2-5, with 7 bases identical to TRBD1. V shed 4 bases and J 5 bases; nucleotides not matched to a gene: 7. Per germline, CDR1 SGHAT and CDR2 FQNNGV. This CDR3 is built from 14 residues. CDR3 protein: CASSSLTGKETQYF. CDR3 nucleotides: TGTGCCAGCAGCTCCCTGACAGGGAAGGAGACCCAGTACTTC.

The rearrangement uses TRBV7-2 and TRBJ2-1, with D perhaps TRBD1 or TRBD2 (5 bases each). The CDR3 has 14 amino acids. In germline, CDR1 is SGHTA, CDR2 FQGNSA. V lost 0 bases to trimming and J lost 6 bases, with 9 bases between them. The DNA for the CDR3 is TGTGCCAGCAGCTTAGCAGGGGACCTCAATGAGCAGTTCTTC. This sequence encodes CASSLAGDLNEQFF.